This TCR beta chain was recovered during a study of blood T cell repertoires in COVID-19. Overall study context: The United States, Italy and Spain provided the acute and convalescent COVID-19 samples. Sample material is recorded as cDNA or gDNA derived from T cells, B-cell-depleted T cells, or PBMCs.

CDR1 is MNHEY and CDR2 is SMNVEV in the germline V gene (reference sequence). The V segment lost 8 bases and the J segment 1 base; nucleotides outside the gene matches: 5. The CDR3 contains 14 residues. Participants were placed into cohorts based on the clinical history they reported. In the source study's methods: Cell counts per sample came from amplifying reference gene primers. Some clones are missing from TCRdb's copy, which holds only in-frame ones; the method was immunoSEQ multiplex PCR. That table furnishes V, J and clone size, whereas the DNA furnished D and trimming. Here the sample spans approximately 200,000 clones, roughly 87% being singletons.

This sequence was found in a man aged 25-45 years who had recovered from COVID-19. The sequenced sample consisted of PBMCs or T cells enriched from blood (not recorded which). The genes are TRBV27 and TRBJ2-1, with 7 bases lining up with TRBD1. The CDR3 reads CASGPGGSYNEQFF. Written as DNA, the CDR3 is TGTGCCAGCGGGCCAGGGGGTTCCTACAATGAGCAGTTCTTC.